These 8 T cell receptor beta chains were sequenced from one sample in a study of T-cell reconstitution after alpha-beta-depleted transplantation in children. A library of TCRbeta sequences, prepared with unique molecular identifiers, was generated. TCRdb recomputed calls from the PCR reads with MiXCR, one row per CDR3 protein. The table has about 15,000 distinct CDR3 sequences, roughly 7.8% seen once. The specimen was PBMCs, mostly from graft donor cells, collected 60 days after TCRalphabeta/CD19-depleted stem cell transplant. Every receptor here comes from a boy under two years old who had a stem cell transplant for Wiskott-Aldrich syndrome, so the T cells may come from the graft donor.

This clonotype was found many times. The chain couples TRBV7-2 to TRBJ2-1; no reliable D call. V was cut by 3 bases and J by 9 bases, with 21 bases left in between. The CDR3 runs to 16 residues. Germline CDR1 reads SGHTA; CDR2 reads FQGNSA. Here the CDR3 reads CASSLYLANTRAEQFF. The CDR3, as DNA: TGTGCCAGCAGCTTGTACTTGGCCAATACTCGTGCTGAGCAGTTCTTC.

This clonotype appeared many times. The chain uses TRBV3-1 and TRBJ2-2, with 7 bases aligning to TRBD2. The CDR3 sequence is 14 residues long. Germline assignment: CDR1 LGHDT and CDR2 YNNKEL (reference sequence). J gave up 7 bases and V 4 bases, and 6 bases lay outside the gene matches. CDR3 DNA sequence: TGTGCCAGCAGCCTCCTAGGGAGGGACGGGGAGCTGTTTTTT. Translation gives CASSLLGRDGELFF.

Ten or more counts support this clonotype. The gene calls are TRBV21-1 and TRBJ2-4; the D segment call TRBD2 is taken from the table without a DNA check. TRBV21-1 is a pseudogene locus. This CDR3 is 16 amino acids long. In nucleotides, the CDR3 is TGTGCCAGCAGCAAAAATTTCTTAGGGAGCTGGGACATTCAGTACTTC. Its protein product is CASSKNFLGSWDIQYF.

At least ten counts were recorded for this clonotype. The J gene is TRBJ1-2, the V gene TRBV24-1; 9 bases align to TRBD1. V trimming: 4 bases; J trimming: 5 bases; junction bases outside the gene matches: 13. Per the germline V gene, CDR1 is KGHDR and CDR2 is SFDVKD. The CDR3 length is 17 residues. The CDR3 DNA sequence: TGTGCCACCAGTGACCGCCTAGGACAGGGGTTGAGGTATGGCTACACCTTC. Translation gives CATSDRLGQGLRYGYTF.

The chain combines TRBV18 with TRBJ1-1; D uncertain. Trimming took off 4 bases at V and 11 bases at J, with 11 bases between the two ends. The V gene's germline CDR1 is KGHSH and CDR2 LQKENI. The CDR3 is 11 amino acids. CDR3 bases: TGTGCCAGCTCACGAGGAGACCTGGCTTTCTTT. This encodes CASSRGDLAFF.

This rearrangement joins TRBV13 to TRBJ2-7; D perhaps matches TRBD2 (6 bases). Trimming cost V 4 bases and J 7 bases, with 17 bases left between them. The V gene's germline CDR1 is PRHDT and CDR2 FYEKMQ (reference sequence). The CDR3 runs to 14 residues. The CDR3 DNA follows: TGTGCCAGCAGCTCAGCGGACTACACGGGGGAGCAGTACTTC. Amino acids: CASSSADYTGEQYF. The complete variable domain, with remaining parts taken from reference TRBV13 and TRBJ2-7, reads AAGVIQSPRHLIKEKRETATLKCYPIPRHDTVYWYQQGPGQDPQFLISFYEKMQSDKGSIPDRFSAQQFSDYHSELNMSSLELGDSALYFCASSSADYTGEQYFGPGTRLTVT.

This clonotype appeared many times. This chain joins TRBV9 and TRBJ1-2; 8 nucleotides line up with TRBD1. Germline CDR1 is SGDLS and CDR2 is YYNGEE. The CDR3 loop spans 14 amino acids. With V trimmed by 4 bases and J by 7 bases, 9 bases remained unmatched. CDR3 sequence reads: CASSSRTGKVGYTF. Written as DNA, the CDR3 is TGTGCCAGCAGCTCCCGGACAGGGAAAGTTGGCTACACCTTC. Based on the CDR3 plus reference TRBV9 and TRBJ1-2, the full variable domain is DSGVTQTPKHLITATGQRVTLRCSPRSGDLSVYWYQQSLDQGLQFLIQYYNGEERAKGNILERFSAQQFPDLHSELNLSSLELGDSALYFCASSSRTGKVGYTFGSGTRLTVV.

This clonotype has ten or more counts. The V gene is TRBV10-3, the J gene TRBJ2-2; TRBD2 matches 11 bases. Germline V gene lookup returns CDR1 ENHRY and CDR2 SYGVKD. This CDR3 comprises 16 residues. V gave up 10 bases and J gave up 0 bases; unmatched junction bases: 7. The CDR3 loop reads CATTGSGRANTGELFF. DNA for the CDR3: TGTGCCACGACCGGTAGCGGGAGGGCGAACACCGGGGAGCTGTTTTTT.